This T cell receptor beta chain is from a study of T cell responses to AZD1222 COVID-19 vaccine. General study points: Baseline testing showed seropositivity in only six or seven AZD1222 recipients. It should be noted that donors were predominantly white British and more often female, and clonal diversity was possibly underestimated.

Germline CDR1 and CDR2: SGHNT and YENEEA. The CDR3 covers 19 residues. The trim removed 6 bases at V and 0 bases at J, leaving 18 bases unmatched. Method: immunoSEQ multiplex PCR; TCRdb's copy keeps in-frame clones and lacks some. This table holds around 160,000 clones, 90% to 95% found once. As to this clone: What it binds is not known.

The material sequenced was peripheral blood, taken 28 days after the second AZD1222 dose. The TCR sequence derives from an adult who received the AZD1222 COVID-19 vaccine. The V call is TRBV11-3, the J call TRBJ1-1; TRBD1 matches at 8 bases. CDR3 sequence reads: CASRGRQDRAYRMNTEAFF. In DNA, the CDR3 is TGTGCCAGCAGGGGGCGCCAGGACAGGGCTTATAGGATGAACACTGAAGCTTTCTTT.